These 9 T cell receptor beta chains came from one sample sequenced in a study of blood T cell repertoires in COVID-19. Clones were read by immunoSEQ multiplex PCR, and TCRdb kept only the in-frame ones, dropping some. The sample shows approximately 210,000 clones, roughly 84% of them seen only once. The sequenced sample was peripheral blood. These receptors all come from a woman older than 75 with COVID-19, enrolled during active disease.

The chain couples TRBV5-1 to TRBJ1-4; D gene uncertain. Germline CDR1 is SGHRS and CDR2 is YFSETQ. V was shortened by 2 bases and J by 0 bases, with 5 bases between the two germline ends. This CDR3 region has 14 residues. CDR3 amino acids: CASSFAATNEKLFF. DNA of the CDR3: TGCGCCAGCAGCTTCGCAGCAACTAATGAAAAACTGTTTTTT.

CDR3 protein: CASSVGPKTYEQYF. CDR3 sequence (DNA): TGTGCCAGCAGCGTAGGGCCCAAAACCTACGAGCAGTACTTC. The V call is TRBV9, the J call TRBJ2-7; D is undetermined. CDR3 size: 14 residues. Trimming took 0 bases from V and 2 from J, leaving 9 bases between them. CDR1 SGDLS and CDR2 YYNGEE come from the germline V gene.

J is TRBJ2-2 and V is TRBV24-1, with a possible D match to TRBD1 (6 bases). Trimming took off 2 bases at V and 1 base at J, with 13 bases between the two ends. The CDR3 has 17 residues. CDR1 and CDR2 (germline): KGHDR, SFDVKD. The CDR3 loop reads CATSDWETDRNTGELFF. Written as DNA, the CDR3 is TGTGCCACCAGTGATTGGGAGACGGACAGGAACACCGGGGAGCTGTTTTTT.

V usage is TRBV27 and J usage is TRBJ2-5, with 13 bases that match TRBD2. CDR3 size: 15 residues. CDR1 MNHEY and CDR2 SMNVEV come from the germline V gene (reference sequence). Trimming took 4 bases from V and 4 from J; bases not matched to a gene: 3. CDR3 sequence reads: CASSSGLAGTETQYF. The CDR3 DNA follows: TGTGCCAGCAGTTCGGGACTAGCGGGGACAGAGACCCAGTACTTC.

This chain uses TRBV6-5 with TRBJ1-5; TRBD1 matches at 7 bases. The CDR3 contains 14 residues. CDR1 is MNHEY, CDR2 SVGAGI, per germline. With 6 bases clipped from V and 8 bases from J, the junction kept 10 bases outside the gene matches. The CDR3 nucleotides are TGTGCCAGCAGACGCACAGGGGATGTCGAGCCCCAGCATTTT. It translates to CASRRTGDVEPQHF.

The rearrangement joins TRBV6-2 or TRBV6-3 to TRBJ1-5; 7 bases fit TRBD1. The CDR3 totals 18 residues. CDR1 and CDR2 from the germline V gene are MNHEY and SVGEGT. The ends lost 3 bases at V and 0 bases at J; junction bases unmatched: 11. CDR3 in amino acids: CASSYDRVGVYSNQPQHF. The CDR3 DNA reads TGTGCCAGCAGTTATGACAGGGTTGGCGTATATAGCAATCAGCCCCAGCATTTT.

This chain uses TRBV2 with TRBJ1-5, with D tentatively TRBD1 (6 bases). CDR1 SNHLY and CDR2 FYNNEI come from the germline V gene. The ends were cut back, 6 bases at V and 6 bases at J, with 18 bases in the middle. The CDR3 is made up of 15 amino acids. The CDR3 nucleotides read TGTGCCAGCAGGGACCGAGGAGGGGGGGGTCAGCCCCAGCATTTT. The encoded protein is CASRDRGGGGQPQHF.

This clone was detected only a few times. The V gene is TRBV6-5, the J gene TRBJ1-5, with D possibly matching TRBD1 (6 bases). This CDR3 spans 16 amino acids. Germline assignment: CDR1 MNHEY and CDR2 SVGAGI. V shed 0 bases and J shed 6 bases, with 15 bases lying between them. The CDR3 DNA reads as TGTGCCAGCAGTTACTCGGGGGGGCGCGGTGCTCAGCCCCAGCATTTT. Protein product: CASSYSGGRGAQPQHF.

The chain combines TRBV2 with TRBJ2-1; D is unclear. Trimming removed 7 bases at V and 9 bases at J, with 16 bases between. Germline V lookup: CDR1 SNHLY, CDR2 FYNNEI. The CDR3 has 13 residues. CDR3: CASNLVSEVEQFF. The CDR3 DNA is TGTGCCAGCAATCTGGTTAGTGAGGTTGAGCAGTTCTTC. The full variable domain, with the rest looked up from reference TRBV2 and TRBJ2-1, is EPEVTQTPSHQVTQMGQEVILRCVPISNHLYFYWYRQILGQKVEFLVSFYNNEISEKSEIFDDQFSVERPDGSNFTLKIRSTKLEDSAMYFCASNLVSEVEQFFGPGTRLTVL.